The 11 T cell receptor beta chains reported below all come from one sample, sequenced in a study of cytomegalovirus exposure and HLA in healthy donors. The PCR contained 60 Vbeta and 13 Jbeta primers. Using immunoSEQ multiplex PCR, the repertoire was profiled, and TCRdb retains in-frame clones only, with some absent. The top ten hold under 6% of the sample, which has some 90,000 clones, more than 55% seen once. The sample taken for sequencing was PBMCs. The receptors originated from a boy aged 5-17 years in good health and CMV-seropositive.

The chain recombines TRBV30 with TRBJ1-2; D possibly corresponds to TRBD1 (5 bases). This CDR3 region has 13 residues. CDR1 is GTSNPN, CDR2 SVGIG, per germline (reference sequence). Trimming stripped 2 bases from V and 3 bases from J, with 10 bases between. In DNA form, the CDR3 reads TGTGCCTGGAGTAAGGGACTCGACTATGGCTACACCTTC. This translates into CAWSKGLDYGYTF.

The chain recombines TRBV27 with TRBJ2-7; no clear D gene. CDR1 MNHEY and CDR2 SMNVEV come from the germline V gene (reference sequence). CDR3 length equals 14 residues. The germline V and J ends were trimmed by 0 bases and 0 bases, with 6 bases remaining between them. The CDR3 here is CASSLSRNSYEQYF. In DNA form, the CDR3 reads TGTGCCAGCAGTTTATCCAGGAACTCCTACGAGCAGTACTTC.

The CDR3 DNA reads TGTGCCAGTAGTATAGGCAGGGTCAATCAGCCCCAGCATTTT. This translates into CASSIGRVNQPQHF. This chain connects TRBV19 to TRBJ1-5; the D gene is possibly TRBD1 (5 bases). The germline V gene encodes CDR1 LNHDA and CDR2 SQIVND (reference sequence). This CDR3 is built from 14 residues. Trimming stripped 1 base from V and 3 bases from J, with 7 bases between.

The chain couples TRBV19 to TRBJ2-1; possibly TRBD2 for D (6 bases). This CDR3 has 14 amino acids. V dropped 4 bases and J dropped 1 base, with 8 bases sitting between them. CDR1 LNHDA and CDR2 SQIVND come from the germline V gene (reference sequence). The chain's CDR3 is CASSKRESYNEQFF. The CDR3 DNA reads TGTGCCAGTAGTAAACGGGAGTCCTACAATGAGCAGTTCTTC.

The chain uses TRBV19 and TRBJ1-4, with 9 bases identical to TRBD1. CDR1 is LNHDA, CDR2 SQIVND, per germline (reference sequence). The CDR3 extends over 15 amino acids. J lost 7 bases, V lost 7 bases, and 10 bases had no gene match. The CDR3 is CASTNAGQGPEKLFF. In DNA form, the CDR3 reads TGTGCCAGTACTAATGCGGGACAGGGCCCTGAAAAACTGTTTTTT. The variable domain in full, with the rest retrieved from reference TRBV19 and TRBJ1-4, is DGGITQSPKYLFRKEGQNVTLSCEQNLNHDAMYWYRQDPGQGLRLIYYSQIVNDFQKGDIAEGYSVSREKKESFPLTVTSAQKNPTAFYLCASTNAGQGPEKLFFGSGTQLSVL.

The V gene is TRBV18, the J gene TRBJ1-4; possible D gene TRBD1, 6 bases. This CDR3 spans 17 amino acids. In germline, CDR1 is KGHSH, CDR2 LQKENI. The V end was cut by 3 bases, the J end by 0 bases, with 14 bases between. The CDR3 DNA reads as TGTGCCAGCTCACCTCCCGGACAGTCCACAACTAATGAAAAACTGTTTTTT. Protein product: CASSPPGQSTTNEKLFF.

The genes are TRBV27 and TRBJ2-1; 10 bases align to TRBD1. Germline V gives CDR1 MNHEY, CDR2 SMNVEV (reference sequence). The CDR3 is 15 amino acids. Unmatched junction bases numbered 7, after V lost 4 bases and J lost 7 bases. In DNA form, the CDR3 reads TGTGCCAGCAGTTATCAGTGGACAGGGGGTAATGAGCAGTTCTTC. Its protein is CASSYQWTGGNEQFF.

In this sample, this clone turned up a few times. The V and J genes are TRBV5-6 and TRBJ2-4; TRBD2 aligns across 8 bases. The CDR3 extends over 15 amino acids. V gave up 3 bases and J gave up 8 bases; unmatched junction bases: 10. The V gene's germline CDR1 is SGHDT and CDR2 YYEEEE. The CDR3 sequence is CASSSPGLVSDIQYF. The CDR3, as DNA: TGTGCCAGCAGCTCACCGGGACTAGTATCTGACATTCAGTACTTC.

In nucleotides, the CDR3 is TGTGCCAGCAGAGCCGGACAGGGGGGGAATCAAGAGACCCAGTACTTC. This encodes CASRAGQGGNQETQYF. V gene TRBV9 combines with J gene TRBJ2-5; 10 bases map to TRBD1. After removal of 5 bases from V and 2 bases from J, the junction contained 9 bases not matched to a gene. This CDR3 has 16 amino acids. Germline lookup yields CDR1 SGDLS and CDR2 YYNGEE.

The V gene is TRBV30, the J gene TRBJ2-1; TRBD2 agrees at 11 bases. This CDR3 contains 17 residues. V gave up 3 bases and J gave up 1 base; unmatched junction bases: 8. From germline, CDR1 is GTSNPN and CDR2 SVGIG (reference sequence). DNA for the CDR3: TGTGCCTGGAGAGGACTAGCGGGCGCGGCGTCCTACAATGAGCAGTTCTTC. The encoded protein is CAWRGLAGAASYNEQFF.

The chain joins TRBV20-1 to TRBJ2-1; D gene unclear. Germline V CDR1 and CDR2: DFQATT, SNEGSKA (reference sequence). V was cut by 3 bases and J by 10 bases, with 7 bases left in between. The CDR3 length is 10 residues. As DNA, the CDR3 is TGCAGTGCTAGCCTATGGGAGCAGTTCTTC. Translated: CSASLWEQFF.